This TCR beta chain was recorded in a study of cytomegalovirus exposure and HLA in healthy donors. As for the study in general: Falling in the Caucasian-associated ancestry cluster were about 82% of under 450 genotyped donors. Study results and limitations: Differences between HLA loci emerged in a later analysis of TCR association rates, with DRB1 most and HLA-C fewest. CMV serostatus stood as the only immune exposure information on hand.

The germline gives CDR1 MNHEY, CDR2 SMNVEV (reference sequence). The CDR3 has 15 residues. Trimming cost V 5 bases and J 9 bases, with 20 bases left between them. Concerning this clone: The target antigen is unknown.

In the PCR, 60 Vbeta and 13 Jbeta primers were used. Assay: immunoSEQ multiplex PCR; the TCRdb copy retains only in-frame clones and omits some. The sample shows some 170,000 clones, 65% to 85% of them seen only once. In nominal health when sampled, donors likely had unrecorded immune exposures nonetheless. What was sequenced was PBMCs. V gene TRBV27 combines with J gene TRBJ1-5; the D gene is possibly TRBD1 (5 bases). The clonotype originates from a woman aged 50 to 60 in good health and CMV-seropositive. CDR3 protein: CASSPKAGVAAPQHF. The CDR3 DNA reads TGTGCCAGCAGTCCAAAGGCGGGGGTTGCCGCGCCCCAGCATTTT.